This T cell receptor beta chain appears in the sequencing data of a study of T-cell memory formation after mild COVID-19 (dated by TCRdb to about 2021). In terms of the full investigation: Most TCR sequence clusters were specific to one of the two donors. Longitudinal TCRalpha and TCRbeta repertoire sequencing tracked T-cell clones expanding and contracting after mild COVID-19 in a couple of donors. Two young, previously healthy adult volunteers, one female and one male, were included in the cohort. Findings and caveats that apply to the study as a whole: Clones that contracted from day 15 to 85 showed balanced CD4/CD8 phenotypes, whereas a second wave of clones that expanded from day 15 to 37 leaned towards CD4+. Only a couple of mild cases were covered in the study, and larger cohorts including severe cases with pre-infection samples were considered necessary. Contracting CD4+ clones turned up mainly in the CM and EM memory subsets, whereas EMRA was where CD8+ clones were enriched. The second-wave clones that peaked on day 37 were not confirmed to be SARS-CoV-2 specific. Some responding clones were detected in pre-infection memory, suggesting pre-existing cross-reactive memory T cells joined the SARS-CoV-2 response.

Ficoll-Paque density gradient centrifugation was the method used to isolate PBMCs. A note on this clonotype: Its binding antigen is unknown. Per-nucleotide qualities are absent, and no much larger clonotype sits a single base away.

The germline V gene encodes CDR1 MNHNS and CDR2 SASEGT. The junction carries 13 bases between V and J, which are trimmed by 7 bases and 4 bases respectively. The CDR3 runs 13 residues from the cysteine to the phenylalanine. Only CDR3 DNA remains: 39 bases, in frame from the first base. The listed sequencing device is Illumina NovaSeq 6000. TCRalpha and TCRbeta cDNA libraries were constructed by 5'RACE with constant-segment primers, with sample barcodes and unique molecular identifiers being introduced. RNA was extracted from every sample with Trizol reagent. The libraries were amplified in two PCR steps, and the second step added a second sample barcode and Illumina TruSeq adapters. Sequencing of libraries was performed on an Illumina NovaSeq with 2 x 150 bp paired-end reads. As for the authors' bioinformatics: Demultiplexing of reads and collapsing into UMI-guided consensus sequences were performed with migec v1.2.7. Using mixcr v2.1.11, UMI consensuses were aligned to TRA and TRB V and J templates and then assembled into clonotypes. A clonotype was counted as expanded or contracted only if both edgeR and NoisET called the change significant, with noise models trained on biological replicates. For edgeR calls, a false discovery rate-adjusted p below 0.01 and a log2 fold-change threshold of 1 were applied. As an exploratory analysis of dynamics, PCA with hierarchical clustering was applied to max-normalized trajectories of the 1000 most abundant clonotypes. The CD4 or CD8 phenotype of responding clones was assigned using the separately sequenced CD4+ and CD8+ repertoires. The public sequencing data were trimmed at Q25 with fastp and processed into clonotypes with MiXCR by TCRdb, which kept only in-frame beta chains. Rows merge per CDR3 protein into single entries with the most common DNA and genes. The V and J calls were not made by the authors but by TCRdb's processing. This sample gives roughly 200,000 distinct CDR3 sequences in total; approximately 20% of them show up just once. Jointly, the top ten make up roughly 2.6% of the sample.

The rearranged segments are TRBV6-1 and TRBJ1-1; the D gene is unclear. This receptor was taken from an adult woman who had mild COVID-19 (a few samples of this study predate the infection). The sample titles of this study are shuffled in the database, so cell type and time point are left out; the donor was told from shared clones. Source material: PBMCs or a T cell subset sorted from them (not recorded which). The DNA reads as follows: TGTGCCAGCACCCTTAGGGAGGGCACTGAAGCTTTCTTT. It codes for CASTLREGTEAFF.